Sequencing of this T cell receptor (beta chain) was carried out in a study of blood T cell repertoires in COVID-19. Assay: immunoSEQ multiplex PCR; the TCRdb copy retains only in-frame clones and omits some. In the table there are approximately 190,000 clones, around 80% of which are singletons. CDR1 KGHSH and CDR2 LQKENI come from the germline V gene. The CDR3 extends over 19 amino acids. Germline trimming cut 1 base from V and 7 bases from J; bases unmatched to any gene: 14. V gene TRBV18 combines with J gene TRBJ1-6, with 9 bases matching TRBD1. The sequenced material came from peripheral blood. This sequence originates from a human donor in a cohort sampled during active COVID-19. The CDR3 sequence: CASSPRSPGTGTLNSPLHF. DNA for the CDR3: TGTGCCAGCTCACCACGTAGTCCCGGGACAGGGACCCTCAATTCACCCCTCCACTTT.